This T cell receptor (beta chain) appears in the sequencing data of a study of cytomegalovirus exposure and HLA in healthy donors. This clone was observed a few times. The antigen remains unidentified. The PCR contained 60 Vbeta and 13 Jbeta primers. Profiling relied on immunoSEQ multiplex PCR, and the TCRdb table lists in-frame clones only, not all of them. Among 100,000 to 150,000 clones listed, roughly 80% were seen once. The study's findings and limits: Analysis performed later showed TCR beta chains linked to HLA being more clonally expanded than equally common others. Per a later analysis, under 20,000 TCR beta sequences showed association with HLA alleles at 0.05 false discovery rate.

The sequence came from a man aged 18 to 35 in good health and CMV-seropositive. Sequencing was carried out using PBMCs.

The CDR3 DNA follows: TGTGCCAGCAGTTTGGGGCAGCTAGGGACCCAGTACTTC. It codes for CASSLGQLGTQYF. This chain uses TRBV28 with TRBJ2-5; tentative D call: TRBD1 (5 bases). This CDR3 region has 13 residues. The germline CDR1 and CDR2 sequences are MDHEN and SYDVKM. V gave up 3 bases and J gave up 7 bases, with 12 bases separating them.